Following are 9 T cell receptor beta chains from one sample sequenced in a study of regulatory T cells in long-lasting Graves disease (dated by TCRdb to the early 2020s). The sample's time point label, decoded: persistent/refractory GD, antithyroid drugs over 5 years with positive TRAb. For both TCR sequencing and RNA sequencing, RNA was extracted from PBMCs using TRIzol. Libraries were prepared through multiplex PCR. The sequencing machine was an Illumina HiSeq 4000. TCR beta libraries were built with iRepertoire HTBI primers and Arm-PCR amplification of CDR3 regions. Using fastp trimming at Q25 and MiXCR clonotype assembly, TCRdb reanalyzed the public sequencing data and kept in-frame beta chains. Here each entry gathers all rows of one CDR3 protein and keeps the most common genes and DNA. The sample includes about 430,000 distinct CDR3 sequences, with around 20% observed a single time. Roughly an eighth of the sample is in the top ten clones.

The source was peripheral blood mononuclear cells (PBMCs), collected when the disease was refractory, from a patient treated with antithyroid drugs. The receptor source for this set is a female donor with Graves disease.

This clonotype was recorded many times. The CDR3 DNA is TGTGCCAGCAGTCTGACTAGCGGGAGGTCCGCCTACAATGAGCAGTTCTTC. Translated: CASSLTSGRSAYNEQFF. This chain connects TRBV28 to TRBJ2-1; 13 bases are shared with TRBD2. Germline values: CDR1 MDHEN, CDR2 SYDVKM. The CDR3 loop spans 17 amino acids. Germline trimming cut 5 bases from V and 2 bases from J; bases unmatched to any gene: 6.

This clonotype was detected a few times. Mismatch with germline at one junction end may stem from a read error. The rearrangement uses TRBV7-9 and TRBJ2-7; D is unclear. The CDR3 extends over 13 amino acids. Looked up from germline, CDR1 is SEHNR and CDR2 is FQNEAQ (reference sequence). In DNA form, the CDR3 reads TGTGCCAGCAGCCCCCCCTCTTCCTACGAGCGGTACTTC. Protein sequence: CASSPPSSYERYF.

The chain has TRBV28 and TRBJ2-3; 7 bases align to TRBD2. The CDR3 sequence is 15 residues long. CDR1 and CDR2 from the germline V gene are MDHEN and SYDVKM. The junction had 8 bases not matched to a gene; V was cut back by 5 bases and J by 3 bases. CDR3 DNA: TGTGCCAGCAGTCAGGGCCGAGCGGGGACAGATACGCAGTATTTT. Amino acids: CASSQGRAGTDTQYF.

This CDR3 is CSARDRGGQGAHRGPQHF. DNA of the CDR3: TGCAGTGCTAGAGATAGAGGGGGACAGGGGGCGCATAGGGGGCCCCAGCATTTT. The chain recombines TRBV20-1 with TRBJ1-5, with 12 bases lining up with TRBD1. In germline, CDR1 is DFQATT, CDR2 SNEGSKA (reference sequence). The V and J ends lost 0 bases and 9 bases, in that order; junction bases with no gene match: 15. This CDR3 spans 18 amino acids.

This clonotype was counted many times. The chain joins TRBV28 to TRBJ1-2, with unresolved D. Trimming removed 3 bases from V and 3 bases from J, with 14 bases in between. Germline loops: CDR1 MDHEN, CDR2 SYDVKM. This CDR3 comprises 15 residues. The CDR3 nucleotides are TGTGCCAGCAGTTTTCTGGACGCCTCCTACTATGGCTACACCTTC. It yields the protein CASSFLDASYYGYTF.

The gene calls are TRBV20-1 and TRBJ2-7, with 8 bases fitting TRBD2. The junction had 7 bases not matched to a gene; V was cut back by 3 bases and J by 6 bases. The CDR3 runs 13 residues. From germline, CDR1 is DFQATT and CDR2 SNEGSKA (reference sequence). The CDR3 DNA reads TGCAGTGCTAGGGTCCTAGCGGGTAGCGAGCAGTACTTC. Its translation: CSARVLAGSEQYF.

The chain is built from TRBV7-2 and TRBJ2-1; 9 bases match TRBD2. CDR1 SGHTA and CDR2 FQGNSA come from the germline V gene. The length of the CDR3 is 15 residues. Unmatched junction bases numbered 2, after V lost 5 bases and J lost 0 bases. The CDR3 DNA sequence: TGTGCCAGCAGCCGGACTAGCGACTCCTACAATGAGCAGTTCTTC. This sequence encodes CASSRTSDSYNEQFF.

The rearrangement joins TRBV6-1 to TRBJ2-2, with 7 bases identical to TRBD1. CDR3 size: 14 residues. V trimming: 9 bases; J trimming: 6 bases; junction bases outside the gene matches: 10. The germline gives CDR1 MNHNS, CDR2 SASEGT. This chain's CDR3 is CASLPEGGAGELFF. The CDR3 bases are TGTGCCAGTCTGCCAGAAGGGGGCGCCGGGGAGCTGTTTTTT.

The table lists this clonotype with many counts. V gene TRBV6-1 combines with J gene TRBJ1-5, with D perhaps TRBD1 (5 bases). This CDR3 has 15 amino acids. The V gene's germline CDR1 is MNHNS and CDR2 SASEGT. With 2 bases removed from V and 7 bases from J, the gap between germline ends came to 15 bases. The CDR3 reads CASSESDGGTQPQHF. In DNA form, the CDR3 reads TGTGCCAGCAGTGAAAGTGACGGGGGGACGCAGCCCCAGCATTTT.